The source of this T cell receptor beta chain is a study of shared clonotypes between healthy human individuals. Germline values: CDR1 KGHSH, CDR2 LQKENI. Trimming pared 4 bases from V and 5 bases from J, leaving 5 bases between. The CDR3 has 11 residues. Study results and caveats: Between several donors, naive CD4 clonotypes were shared at a level of around 5.2%.

In its sample, this clone was seen once. Antigen specificity is unknown. Once extracted for a subset, genomic DNA was divided evenly among several immunoSEQ plates. Sorted subsets were amplified in replicate PCRs using 200 ng DNA, 30,000 to 35,000 T cell genomes. Sequencing was performed with immunoSEQ multiplex PCR; in TCRdb, only in-frame clones are kept and a portion is missing. The profile shows roughly 700,000 clones, approximately 74% of them singletons. The sequenced material came from memory CD4+ T cells sorted from blood. Specified subset: CD45RA-negative fraction. The gene calls are TRBV18 and TRBJ2-5; D is uncertain. The sequence came from a woman aged 30 to 39 in good health. The CDR3 loop is CASSRKETQYF. Here the CDR3 DNA reads TGTGCCAGCTCACGGAAGGAGACCCAGTACTTC.